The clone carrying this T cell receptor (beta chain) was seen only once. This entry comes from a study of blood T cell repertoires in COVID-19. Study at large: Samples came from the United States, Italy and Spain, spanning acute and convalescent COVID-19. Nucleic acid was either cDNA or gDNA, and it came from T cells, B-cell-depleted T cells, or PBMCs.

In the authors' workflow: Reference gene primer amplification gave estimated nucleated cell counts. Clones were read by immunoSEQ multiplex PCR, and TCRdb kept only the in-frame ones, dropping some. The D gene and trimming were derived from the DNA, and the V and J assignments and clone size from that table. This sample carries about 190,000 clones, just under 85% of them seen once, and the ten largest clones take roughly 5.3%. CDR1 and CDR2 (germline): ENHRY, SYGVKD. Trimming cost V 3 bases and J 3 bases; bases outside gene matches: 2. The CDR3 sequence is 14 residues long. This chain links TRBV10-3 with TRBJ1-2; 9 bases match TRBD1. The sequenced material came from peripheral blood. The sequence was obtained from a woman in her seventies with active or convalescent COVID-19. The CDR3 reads CAISDDRGDYGYTF. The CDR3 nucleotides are TGTGCCATCAGTGACGACAGGGGGGACTATGGCTACACCTTC.